This TCR beta chain was sequenced in a study of blood T cell repertoires in COVID-19. The wider study: Whether acute or convalescent, the COVID-19 samples came from the United States, Italy and Spain. The analysed material was cDNA or gDNA that came from T cells, B-cell-depleted T cells, or PBMCs.

Per the study methods: Reference gene primer amplification gave estimated nucleated cell counts. This table comes from immunoSEQ multiplex PCR, and its TCRdb copy is limited to in-frame clones, with some not included. V and J calls and clone size are given by that table; D and trimming were obtained from the DNA. The sample contains some 52,000 clones, 89% of which appear only once. This clone occurred a few times. The V gene lost 8 bases and the J gene lost 10 bases, with 18 bases spanning the gap. Germline lookup yields CDR1 MDHEN and CDR2 SYDVKM. The CDR3 runs to 13 residues. This chain uses TRBV28 with TRBJ1-5, with D possibly matching TRBD1 (5 bases). Sequenced: peripheral blood. This clonotype originated in a man in his fifties or sixties with active COVID-19. CDR3 in DNA: TGTGCCAGCGACCCAGGGCTAAGAGGACCCCAGCATTTT. Protein: CASDPGLRGPQHF.